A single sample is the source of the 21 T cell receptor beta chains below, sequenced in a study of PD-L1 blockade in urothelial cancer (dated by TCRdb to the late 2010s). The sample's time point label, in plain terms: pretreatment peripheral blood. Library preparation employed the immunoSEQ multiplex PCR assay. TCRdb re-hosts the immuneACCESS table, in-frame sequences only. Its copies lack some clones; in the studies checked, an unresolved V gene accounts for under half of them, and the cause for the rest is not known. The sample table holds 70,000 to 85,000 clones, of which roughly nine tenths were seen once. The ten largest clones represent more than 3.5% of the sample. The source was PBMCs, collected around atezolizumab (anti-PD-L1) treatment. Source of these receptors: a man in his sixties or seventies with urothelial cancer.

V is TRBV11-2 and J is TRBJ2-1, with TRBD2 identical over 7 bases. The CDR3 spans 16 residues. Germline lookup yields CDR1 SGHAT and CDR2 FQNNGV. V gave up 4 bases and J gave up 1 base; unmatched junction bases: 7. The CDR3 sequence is CASSSLHGGSYNEQFF. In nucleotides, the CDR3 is TGTGCCAGCAGCTCTCTACACGGGGGGTCCTACAATGAGCAGTTCTTC.

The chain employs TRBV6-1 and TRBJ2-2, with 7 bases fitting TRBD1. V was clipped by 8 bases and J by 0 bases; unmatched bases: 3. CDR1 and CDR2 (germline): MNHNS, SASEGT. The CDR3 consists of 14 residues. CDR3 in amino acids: CASPGTANTGELFF. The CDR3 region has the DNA TGTGCCAGCCCCGGGACAGCGAACACCGGGGAGCTGTTTTTT.

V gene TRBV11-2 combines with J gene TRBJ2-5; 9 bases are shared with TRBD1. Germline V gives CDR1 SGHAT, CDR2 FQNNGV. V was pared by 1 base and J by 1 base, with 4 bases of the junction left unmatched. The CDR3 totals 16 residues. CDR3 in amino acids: CASSLVGQGGQETQYF. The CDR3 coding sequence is TGTGCCAGCAGCTTAGTGGGACAGGGAGGCCAAGAGACCCAGTACTTC.

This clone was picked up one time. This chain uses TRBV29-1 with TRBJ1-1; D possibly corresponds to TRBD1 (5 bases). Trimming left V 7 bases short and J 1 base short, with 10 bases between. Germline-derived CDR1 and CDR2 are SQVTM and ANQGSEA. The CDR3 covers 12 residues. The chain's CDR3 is CSARQTNTEAFF. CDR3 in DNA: TGCAGCGCCAGACAGACGAACACTGAAGCTTTCTTT.

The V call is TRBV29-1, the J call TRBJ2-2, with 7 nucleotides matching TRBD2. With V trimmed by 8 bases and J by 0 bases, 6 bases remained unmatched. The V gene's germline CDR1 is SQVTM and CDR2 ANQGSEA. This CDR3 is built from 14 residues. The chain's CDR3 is CSILAGSNTGELFF. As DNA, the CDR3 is TGCAGCATTTTAGCGGGCTCGAACACCGGGGAGCTGTTTTTT.

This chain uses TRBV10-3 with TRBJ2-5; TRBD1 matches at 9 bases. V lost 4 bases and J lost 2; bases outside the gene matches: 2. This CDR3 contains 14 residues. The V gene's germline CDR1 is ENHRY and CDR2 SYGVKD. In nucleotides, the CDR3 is TGTGCCATCAGTGGGGGACAGGGACAAGAGACCCAGTACTTC. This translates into CAISGGQGQETQYF.

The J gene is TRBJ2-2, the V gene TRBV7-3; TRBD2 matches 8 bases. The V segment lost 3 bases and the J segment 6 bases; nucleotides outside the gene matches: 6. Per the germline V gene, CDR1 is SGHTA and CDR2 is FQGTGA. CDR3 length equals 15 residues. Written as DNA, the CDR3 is TGTGCCAGCAGCTTCTTTCAAGCGGGGGCCGGGGAGCTGTTTTTT. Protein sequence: CASSFFQAGAGELFF.

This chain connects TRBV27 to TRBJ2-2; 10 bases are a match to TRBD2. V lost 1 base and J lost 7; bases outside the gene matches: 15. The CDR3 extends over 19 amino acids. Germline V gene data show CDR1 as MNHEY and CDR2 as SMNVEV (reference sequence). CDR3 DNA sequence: TGTGCCAGCAGTTTATTCTCGGGAGTAGCGGGAGGATCGGACGGGGAGCTGTTTTTT. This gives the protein CASSLFSGVAGGSDGELFF.

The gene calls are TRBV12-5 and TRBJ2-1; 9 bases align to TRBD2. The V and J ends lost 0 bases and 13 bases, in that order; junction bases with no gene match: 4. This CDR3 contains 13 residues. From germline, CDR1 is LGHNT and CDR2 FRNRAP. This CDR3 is CASGLVASGAQFF. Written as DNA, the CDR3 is TGTGCTAGTGGTTTGGTAGCTAGCGGGGCTCAGTTCTTC.

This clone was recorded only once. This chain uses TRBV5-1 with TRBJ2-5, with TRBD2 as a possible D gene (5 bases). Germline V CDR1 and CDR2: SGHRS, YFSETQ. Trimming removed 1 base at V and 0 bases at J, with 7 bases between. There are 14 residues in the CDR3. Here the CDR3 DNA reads TGCGCCAGCAGCTTGTTACTAGACCAAGAGACCCAGTACTTC. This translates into CASSLLLDQETQYF.

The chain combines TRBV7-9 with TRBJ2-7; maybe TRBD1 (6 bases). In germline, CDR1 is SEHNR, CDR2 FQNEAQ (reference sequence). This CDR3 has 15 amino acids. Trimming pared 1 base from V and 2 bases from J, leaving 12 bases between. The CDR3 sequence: CASSLGGGLAYEQYF. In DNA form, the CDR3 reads TGTGCCAGCAGCTTAGGAGGGGGTTTGGCCTACGAGCAGTACTTC.

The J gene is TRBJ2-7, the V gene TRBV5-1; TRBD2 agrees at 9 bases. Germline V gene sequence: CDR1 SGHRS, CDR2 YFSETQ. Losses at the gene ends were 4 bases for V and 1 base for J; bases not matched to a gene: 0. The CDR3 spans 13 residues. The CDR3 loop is CASSLAGSYEQYF. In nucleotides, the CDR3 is TGCGCCAGCAGCCTAGCGGGGTCCTACGAGCAGTACTTC.

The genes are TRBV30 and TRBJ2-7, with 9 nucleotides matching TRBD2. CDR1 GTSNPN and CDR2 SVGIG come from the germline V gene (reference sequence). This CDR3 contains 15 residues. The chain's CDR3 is CGLGVAGASSYEQYF. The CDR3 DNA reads TGTGGGCTTGGGGTAGCGGGAGCTTCCTCCTACGAGCAGTACTTC.

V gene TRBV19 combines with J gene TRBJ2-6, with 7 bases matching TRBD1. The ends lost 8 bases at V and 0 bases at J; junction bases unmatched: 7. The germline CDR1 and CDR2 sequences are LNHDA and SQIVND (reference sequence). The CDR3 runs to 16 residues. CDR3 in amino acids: CASGQEAISGANVLTF. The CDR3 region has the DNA TGTGCCAGTGGACAGGAGGCCATCTCTGGGGCCAACGTCCTGACTTTC.

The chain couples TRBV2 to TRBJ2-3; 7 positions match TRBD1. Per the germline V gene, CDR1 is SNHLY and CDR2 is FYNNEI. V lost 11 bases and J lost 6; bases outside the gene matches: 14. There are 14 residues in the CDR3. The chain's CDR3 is CAGKTGDLGDTQYF. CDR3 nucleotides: TGTGCCGGAAAAACAGGGGATTTAGGGGATACGCAGTATTTT.

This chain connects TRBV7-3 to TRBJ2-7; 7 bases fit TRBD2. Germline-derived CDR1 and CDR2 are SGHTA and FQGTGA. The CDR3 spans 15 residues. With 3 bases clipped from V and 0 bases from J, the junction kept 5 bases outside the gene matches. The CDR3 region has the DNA TGTGCCAGCAGCTTCCTCGGACTAGTCTCCTACGAGCAGTACTTC. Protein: CASSFLGLVSYEQYF.

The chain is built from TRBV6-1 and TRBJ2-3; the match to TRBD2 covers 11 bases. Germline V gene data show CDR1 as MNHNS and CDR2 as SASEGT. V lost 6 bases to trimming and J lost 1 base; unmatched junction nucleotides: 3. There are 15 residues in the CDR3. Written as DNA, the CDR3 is TGTGCCAGCAGGACGACTAGCGGGGGCACAGATACGCAGTATTTT. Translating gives CASRTTSGGTDTQYF.

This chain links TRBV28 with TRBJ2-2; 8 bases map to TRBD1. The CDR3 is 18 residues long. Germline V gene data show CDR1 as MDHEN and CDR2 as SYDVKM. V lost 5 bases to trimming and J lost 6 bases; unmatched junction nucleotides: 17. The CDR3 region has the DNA TGTGCCAGCAGTCGGAAATCCAGATTACAGGGACAGGCCGGGGAGCTGTTTTTT. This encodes CASSRKSRLQGQAGELFF.

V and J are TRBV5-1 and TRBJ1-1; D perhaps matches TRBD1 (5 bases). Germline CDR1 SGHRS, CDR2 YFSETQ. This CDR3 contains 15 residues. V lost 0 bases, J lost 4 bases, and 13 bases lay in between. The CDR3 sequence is CASSLVGGTGTEAFF. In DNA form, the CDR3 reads TGCGCCAGCAGCTTGGTCGGGGGGACTGGCACTGAAGCTTTCTTT.

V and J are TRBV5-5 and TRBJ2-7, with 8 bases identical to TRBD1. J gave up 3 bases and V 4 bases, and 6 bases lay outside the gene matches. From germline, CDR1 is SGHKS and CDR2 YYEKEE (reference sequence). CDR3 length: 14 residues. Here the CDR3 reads CASSTSGTGYEQYF. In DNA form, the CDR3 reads TGTGCCAGCAGCACATCCGGGACAGGCTACGAGCAGTACTTC.

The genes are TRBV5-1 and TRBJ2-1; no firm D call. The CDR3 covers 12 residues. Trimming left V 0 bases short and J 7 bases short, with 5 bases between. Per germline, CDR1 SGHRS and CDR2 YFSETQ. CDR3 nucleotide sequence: TGCGCCAGCAGCTTGGCCCGGAATGAGCAGTTCTTC. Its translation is CASSLARNEQFF.